This TCR beta chain was identified during a study of radiotherapy plus CTLA-4 blockade in lung cancer. CDR3 length equals 11 residues. Germline V CDR1 and CDR2: DFQATT, SNEGSKA (reference sequence). Trimming cost V 3 bases and J 1 base, with 3 bases left between them. Libraries were prepared by immunoSEQ multiplex PCR; TCRdb keeps only in-frame clonotypes and omits some of them. The sample lists about 87,000 clones, around 86% occurring once. Study-wide results and limits: Tumor-origin TCR clones grew in blood after radiotherapy plus ipilimumab.

As concerns this clone: The antigen is undetermined.

The rearrangement uses TRBV20-1 and TRBJ1-1; D gene uncertain. The sequence was collected from a human donor with non-small cell lung cancer that progressed on radiotherapy plus ipilimumab. The sequenced sample was peripheral blood, obtained from a patient treated with radiotherapy plus ipilimumab. CDR3 in DNA: TGCAGTGCTAGTAAGAACACTGAAGCTTTCTTT. It yields the protein CSASKNTEAFF.